A single sample gave rise to the 31 T cell receptor beta chains below, sequenced in a study of blood T cell repertoires in COVID-19. The repertoire was sequenced with immunoSEQ multiplex PCR; TCRdb's copy has only in-frame clones and lacks some. Counted here are 50,000 or so clones, over 75% occurring once; the ten biggest clones make up roughly 4.5%. The specimen was peripheral blood. These receptors all come from a man aged 40-49 years with active COVID-19.

The V and J genes are TRBV10-1 and TRBJ2-1; the D gene is possibly TRBD2 (6 bases). V was clipped by 9 bases and J by 0 bases, with 12 bases between them. The CDR3 runs to 14 residues. Germline V lookup: CDR1 WNHNN, CDR2 SYGVQD (reference sequence). The CDR3 nucleotides are TGCGCCAGTGGGGCGGGAATCTCCTACAATGAGCAGTTCTTC. Its protein is CASGAGISYNEQFF.

This clone appeared a single time. The V and J genes are TRBV18 and TRBJ2-5; no definite D call. V was shortened by 0 bases and J by 4 bases, with 12 bases between the two germline ends. CDR1 and CDR2 from the germline V gene are KGHSH and LQKENI. CDR3 length equals 15 residues. CDR3 in DNA: TGTGCCAGCTCACCACCGAGCAGGCGTGGAGAGACCCAGTACTTC. Translated: CASSPPSRRGETQYF.

This rearrangement joins TRBV6-5 to TRBJ1-2; D may be TRBD1 (6 bases). Trimming took off 7 bases at V and 1 base at J, with 10 bases between the two ends. The length of the CDR3 is 13 residues. Per germline, CDR1 MNHEY and CDR2 SVGAGI. The CDR3, as DNA: TGTGCCAGCATTAGGACAGTTAACTATGGCTACACCTTC. It specifies CASIRTVNYGYTF.

The V call is TRBV21-1, the J call TRBJ1-1; the D call TRBD1 from the table was never checked on the DNA. TRBV21-1 is a recognized pseudogene. This CDR3 region has 17 residues. The CDR3 loop is CASSKASPGQGNTEAFF. The DNA for the CDR3 is TGTGCCAGCAGCAAGGCCTCCCCGGGACAGGGGAACACTGAAGCTTTCTTT.

The J gene is TRBJ2-3, the V gene TRBV9, with 7 bases aligning to TRBD2. The germline V gene has CDR1 SGDLS and CDR2 YYNGEE. J lost 5 bases, V lost 4 bases, and 7 bases had no gene match. The CDR3 consists of 14 residues. The CDR3 here is CASSLGRRVDTQYF. The CDR3 coding sequence is TGTGCCAGCAGCCTCGGGAGGAGGGTAGATACGCAGTATTTT.

The chain joins TRBV5-1 to TRBJ2-1, with a possible D match to TRBD1 (5 bases). This CDR3 region has 15 residues. Deletions cut 4 bases from V and 0 bases from J, with 11 bases between. CDR1 SGHRS and CDR2 YFSETQ come from the germline V gene. The CDR3 protein is CASSRQGSSYNEQFF. DNA of the CDR3: TGCGCCAGCAGCCGTCAGGGCAGCTCCTACAATGAGCAGTTCTTC. The full variable domain, its missing parts supplied by reference TRBV5-1 and TRBJ2-1, is KAGVTQTPRYLIKTRGQQVTLSCSPISGHRSVSWYQQTPGQGLQFLFEYFSETQRNKGNFPGRFSGRQFSNSRSEMNVSTLELGDSALYLCASSRQGSSYNEQFFGPGTRLTVL.

The sample holds one count of this clone. This chain connects TRBV18 to TRBJ1-2, with 11 bases fitting TRBD1. The J segment lost 5 bases and the V segment lost 1 base, leaving 3 bases of the junction unmatched. The length of the CDR3 is 15 residues. The germline CDR1 and CDR2 sequences are KGHSH and LQKENI. The CDR3 nucleotides read TGTGCCAGCTCACCACGGGGACAGGGGGTATATGGCTACACCTTC. Protein: CASSPRGQGVYGYTF.

The rearrangement uses TRBV29-1 and TRBJ1-5, with 8 positions matching TRBD1. V dropped 5 bases and J dropped 9; count of bases not matched to a gene: 6. Germline lookup yields CDR1 SQVTM and CDR2 ANQGSEA. The CDR3 spans 12 residues. The CDR3: CSVRTGLGPQHF. CDR3 bases: TGCAGCGTTAGGACAGGGTTAGGGCCCCAGCATTTT.

The chain couples TRBV5-5 to TRBJ1-5; a weak D match, TRBD1 (6 bases). Trimming stripped 3 bases from V and 6 bases from J, with 25 bases between. CDR1 SGHKS and CDR2 YYEKEE come from the germline V gene (reference sequence). CDR3 length: 18 residues. The CDR3 DNA is TGTGCCAGCAGCTGGGAGGGGTTCGATGGGGGGGCCGGTCAGCCCCAGCATTTT. Protein: CASSWEGFDGGAGQPQHF.

The gene calls are TRBV5-4 and TRBJ2-3, with 7 bases aligning to TRBD2. Germline assignment: CDR1 SGHNT and CDR2 YYREEE (reference sequence). V lost 6 bases to trimming and J lost 5 bases; unmatched junction nucleotides: 6. CDR3 length: 13 residues. DNA of the CDR3: TGTGCCAGCATCCCTGGGGGGGGAGATACGCAGTATTTT. Translation: CASIPGGGDTQYF.

V gene TRBV11-2 combines with J gene TRBJ2-7, with 9 bases fitting TRBD1. Germline values: CDR1 SGHAT, CDR2 FQNNGV. Unmatched junction bases numbered 3, after V lost 4 bases and J lost 5 bases. The CDR3 sequence is 13 residues long. This CDR3 is CASSYWDRDEQYF. Written as DNA, the CDR3 is TGTGCCAGCAGCTACTGGGACAGGGACGAGCAGTACTTC.

A note on this clone: An end of the junction differs from the germline gene, which may be a read error. This sequence joins TRBV30 and TRBJ2-3; 10 positions match TRBD2. The V gene's germline CDR1 is GTSNPN and CDR2 SVGIG (reference sequence). The CDR3 consists of 13 residues. CDR3 DNA: TGTGTCTGGAGCGGGGGGGGCACAGATACGCAGTATTTT. This encodes CVWSGGGTDTQYF.

The table lists this clone with a few counts. The V call is TRBV27, the J call TRBJ2-7; 8 bases map to TRBD2. V dropped 5 bases and J dropped 2; count of bases not matched to a gene: 14. Germline lookup yields CDR1 MNHEY and CDR2 SMNVEV (reference sequence). This CDR3 is 17 amino acids long. CDR3: CASSPSVGLAGTYEQYF. The CDR3 DNA sequence: TGTGCCAGCAGTCCTTCAGTGGGGCTAGCGGGTACCTACGAGCAGTACTTC.

V gene TRBV19 combines with J gene TRBJ1-1, with TRBD1 matching over 8 bases. The ends lost 0 bases at V and 11 bases at J; junction bases unmatched: 11. The CDR3 runs to 15 residues. Looked up from germline, CDR1 is LNHDA and CDR2 is SQIVND (reference sequence). The CDR3 region has the DNA TGTGCCAGTAGTATAGACTCCCAGGGGGCGAGTCTGGCTTTCTTT. Encoded protein: CASSIDSQGASLAFF.

This chain uses TRBV15 with TRBJ2-3; 7 positions agree with TRBD2. The germline CDR1 and CDR2 sequences are LNHNV and YYDKDF (reference sequence). Trimming took 5 bases from V and 5 from J; bases not matched to a gene: 7. The CDR3 has 14 residues. CDR3 in amino acids: CATSRGLVRDTQYF. CDR3 DNA sequence: TGTGCCACCAGCCGAGGACTAGTCCGAGATACGCAGTATTTT.

This chain links TRBV9 with TRBJ1-2; TRBD1 agrees at 9 bases. The germline CDR1 and CDR2 sequences are SGDLS and YYNGEE. Germline trimming cut 3 bases from V and 0 bases from J; bases unmatched to any gene: 3. This CDR3 has 15 residues. The CDR3 loop reads CASSGQGGTNYGYTF. The CDR3 DNA is TGTGCCAGCAGCGGACAGGGGGGGACTAACTATGGCTACACCTTC.

This clone was seen more than once but under ten times. The genes are TRBV7-8 and TRBJ2-7; 7 bases agree with TRBD2. J gave up 2 bases and V 1 base, and 8 bases lay outside the gene matches. The CDR3 spans 16 residues. Germline V gene lookup returns CDR1 SGHVS and CDR2 FQNEAQ. The CDR3 loop reads CASSLVILAATYEQYF. The CDR3 DNA follows: TGTGCCAGCAGCTTAGTTATCCTAGCGGCTACCTACGAGCAGTACTTC.

This clone was detected a few times. This chain joins TRBV24-1 and TRBJ1-5, with D tentatively TRBD1 (5 bases). Germline V gives CDR1 KGHDR, CDR2 SFDVKD. Between the trimmed V and J ends, which lost 11 bases and 7 bases, there was a span of 17 bases. The length of the CDR3 is 13 residues. CDR3 bases: TGTGCCATCGGGGAGGGACGAGAGCAGCCCCAGCATTTT. It specifies CAIGEGREQPQHF.

The chain links TRBV12-5 to TRBJ2-2, with D uncertain. With 5 bases removed from V and 0 bases from J, the gap between germline ends came to 4 bases. Germline CDR1 reads LGHNT; CDR2 reads FRNRAP. This CDR3 is built from 13 residues. Here the CDR3 DNA reads TGTGCTAGTGGTCTCGCGAACACCGGGGAGCTGTTTTTT. Amino acid sequence: CASGLANTGELFF.

V usage is TRBV9 and J usage is TRBJ2-2, with D possibly matching TRBD2 (5 bases). V lost 1 base and J 0 bases, leaving 10 bases between the germline ends. Germline V CDR1 and CDR2: SGDLS, YYNGEE. CDR3 length equals 16 residues. CDR3 sequence: CASSVRVGTNTGELFF. CDR3 DNA: TGTGCCAGCAGCGTAAGGGTCGGGACGAACACCGGGGAGCTGTTTTTT.

V and J are TRBV6-2 or TRBV6-3 and TRBJ1-2; TRBD1 agrees at 10 bases. CDR3 length: 13 amino acids. With V trimmed by 6 bases and J by 5 bases, 3 bases remained unmatched. Germline-derived CDR1 and CDR2 are MNHEY and SVGEGT. CDR3: CASSRDRGYGYTF. CDR3 sequence (DNA): TGTGCCAGCAGCCGGGACAGGGGATATGGCTACACCTTC.

This clone occurred once. The chain has TRBV6-5 and TRBJ1-2; TRBD1 aligns across 9 bases. Germline V gene lookup returns CDR1 MNHEY and CDR2 SVGAGI. The ends lost 4 bases at V and 8 bases at J; junction bases unmatched: 14. The CDR3 is made up of 16 amino acids. The CDR3 loop reads CASSSTGGASSGGYTF. CDR3 sequence (DNA): TGTGCCAGCAGTTCCACAGGGGGCGCGTCCTCTGGGGGCTACACCTTC.

This chain connects TRBV28 to TRBJ2-7; the match to TRBD1 covers 7 bases. CDR1 is MDHEN and CDR2 is SYDVKM in the germline V gene. This CDR3 spans 14 amino acids. V shed 5 bases, J shed 3 bases, and the junction held 7 bases outside the gene matches. The CDR3 coding sequence is TGTGCCAGCAGTAGGACTGGACAGGTCTACGAGCAGTACTTC. Its translation: CASSRTGQVYEQYF.

The chain recombines TRBV11-2 with TRBJ2-7; D unclear. V shed 5 bases and J shed 10 bases, with 12 bases lying between them. The germline V gene has CDR1 SGHAT and CDR2 FQNNGV. The CDR3 is 11 residues long. CDR3 DNA: TGTGCCAGCAGCCCCGGTCCAGGACAGTACTTC. It is translated as CASSPGPGQYF.

The chain joins TRBV15 to TRBJ2-1, with TRBD2 identical over 8 bases. Germline trimming cut 0 bases from V and 5 bases from J; bases unmatched to any gene: 6. The length of the CDR3 is 16 residues. CDR1 is LNHNV and CDR2 is YYDKDF in the germline V gene (reference sequence). The CDR3 loop reads CATSRDRLAGNNEQFF. The DNA of the CDR3 is TGTGCCACCAGCAGAGATCGGCTAGCGGGTAACAATGAGCAGTTCTTC.

On this clone: Other DNA sequences in this specimen translate into the identical CDR3. The gene calls are TRBV18 and TRBJ2-1; 11 nucleotides align to TRBD2. With V trimmed by 3 bases and J by 8 bases, 9 bases remained unmatched. There are 16 residues in the CDR3. CDR1 and CDR2 (germline): KGHSH, LQKENI. CDR3 in DNA: TGTGCCAGCTCACCGGGGACTAGCGGTCGGGACGATGAGCAGTTCTTC. It translates to CASSPGTSGRDDEQFF.

The J gene is TRBJ2-7, the V gene TRBV11-3, with 8 nucleotides matching TRBD1. After removal of 4 bases from V and 5 bases from J, the junction contained 1 base not matched to a gene. Germline CDR1 SGHNT, CDR2 YENEEA. The CDR3 sequence is 12 residues long. The CDR3 reads CASSWTGNEQYF. DNA of the CDR3: TGTGCCAGCAGCTGGACAGGGAACGAGCAGTACTTC.

This chain links TRBV10-3 with TRBJ1-1, with D unresolved. The germline V gene encodes CDR1 ENHRY and CDR2 SYGVKD. This CDR3 has 13 amino acids. The V end lost 6 bases, the J end lost 0 bases, and 8 bases lay between the germline ends. The CDR3 sequence is CAIRGRVNTEAFF. For the CDR3, the DNA is TGTGCCATCAGGGGGAGGGTGAACACTGAAGCTTTCTTT.

The V and J genes are TRBV5-1 and TRBJ2-7; a possible D gene is TRBD1 (6 bases). This CDR3 has 15 amino acids. CDR1 SGHRS and CDR2 YFSETQ come from the germline V gene. With 3 bases removed from V and 3 bases from J, the gap between germline ends came to 16 bases. The CDR3, as DNA: TGCGCCAGCAGCTCTGATGCGGACAGAAACTACGAGCAGTACTTC. Translating it yields CASSSDADRNYEQYF.

The chain joins TRBV6-5 to TRBJ1-1; D uncertain. CDR1 and CDR2 (germline): MNHEY, SVGAGI. This CDR3 is 13 amino acids long. V was pared by 2 bases and J by 4 bases, with 8 bases between. The CDR3 bases are TGTGCCAGCAGTTACCGGGAGGGCACTGAAGCTTTCTTT. It translates to CASSYREGTEAFF.

This sequence joins TRBV19 and TRBJ2-5; a possible D gene is TRBD2 (6 bases). In germline, CDR1 is LNHDA, CDR2 SQIVND (reference sequence). The CDR3 is made up of 12 amino acids. The V end was cut by 5 bases, the J end by 7 bases, with 11 bases between. The CDR3 is CASSPEGGTQYF. CDR3 coding DNA: TGTGCCAGTAGTCCTGAGGGAGGGACCCAGTACTTC. The entire variable domain, with the rest obtained from reference TRBV19 and TRBJ2-5, is as follows: DGGITQSPKYLFRKEGQNVTLSCEQNLNHDAMYWYRQDPGQGLRLIYYSQIVNDFQKGDIAEGYSVSREKKESFPLTVTSAQKNPTAFYLCASSPEGGTQYFGPGTRLLVL.